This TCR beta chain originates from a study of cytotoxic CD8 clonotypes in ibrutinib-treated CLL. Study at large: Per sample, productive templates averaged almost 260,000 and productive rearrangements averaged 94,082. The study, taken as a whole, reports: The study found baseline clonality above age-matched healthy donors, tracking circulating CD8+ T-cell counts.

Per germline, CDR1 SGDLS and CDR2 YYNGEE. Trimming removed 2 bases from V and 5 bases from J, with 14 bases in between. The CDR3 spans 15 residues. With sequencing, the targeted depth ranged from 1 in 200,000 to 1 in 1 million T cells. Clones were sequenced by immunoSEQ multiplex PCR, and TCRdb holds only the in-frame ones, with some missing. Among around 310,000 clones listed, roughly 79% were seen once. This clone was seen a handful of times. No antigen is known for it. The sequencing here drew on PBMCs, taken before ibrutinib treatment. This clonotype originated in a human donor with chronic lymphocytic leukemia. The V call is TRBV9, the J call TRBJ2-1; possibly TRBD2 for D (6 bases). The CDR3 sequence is CASSVLIAAHNEQFF. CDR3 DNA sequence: TGTGCCAGCAGCGTCCTGATAGCGGCTCACAATGAGCAGTTCTTC.